A single T cell receptor (beta chain) is shown here with its context. These data originate in a study of T cell responses to AZD1222 COVID-19 vaccine. Sequencing used immunoSEQ multiplex PCR; TCRdb keeps in-frame clones, though not all of them. Of about 140,000 clones listed, about 88% are singletons. The clonotype was recovered from an adult in good health. The starting material was peripheral blood, obtained on day 0 of AZD1222 vaccination.

The CDR3 spells CASSSFGTAANYGYTF. The DNA for the CDR3 is TGTGCCAGCAGTTCGTTTGGGACAGCAGCTAACTATGGCTACACCTTC. The rearrangement links TRBV6-2 or TRBV6-3 to TRBJ1-2; 7 bases match TRBD1. Losses at the gene ends were 4 bases for V and 0 bases for J; bases not matched to a gene: 8. Germline values: CDR1 MNHEY, CDR2 SVGEGT. This CDR3 is built from 16 residues.